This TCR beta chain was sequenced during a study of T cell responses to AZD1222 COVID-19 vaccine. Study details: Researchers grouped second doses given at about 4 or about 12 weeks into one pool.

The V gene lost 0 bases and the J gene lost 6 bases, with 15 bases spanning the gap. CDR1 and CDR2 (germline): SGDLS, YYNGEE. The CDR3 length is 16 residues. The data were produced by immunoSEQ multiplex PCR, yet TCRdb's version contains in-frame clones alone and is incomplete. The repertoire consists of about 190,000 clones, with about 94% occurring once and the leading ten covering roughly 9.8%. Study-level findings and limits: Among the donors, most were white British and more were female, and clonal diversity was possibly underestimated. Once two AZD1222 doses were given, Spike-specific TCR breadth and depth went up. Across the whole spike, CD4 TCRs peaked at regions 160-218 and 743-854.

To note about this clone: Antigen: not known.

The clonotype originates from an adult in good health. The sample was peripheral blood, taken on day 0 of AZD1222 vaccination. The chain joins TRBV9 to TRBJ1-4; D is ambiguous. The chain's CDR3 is CASSVGLYADDEKLFF. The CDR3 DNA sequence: TGTGCCAGCAGCGTAGGGCTCTACGCGGACGATGAAAAACTGTTTTTT. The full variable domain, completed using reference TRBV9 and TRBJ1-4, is DSGVTQTPKHLITATGQRVTLRCSPRSGDLSVYWYQQSLDQGLQFLIQYYNGEERAKGNILERFSAQQFPDLHSELNLSSLELGDSALYFCASSVGLYADDEKLFFGSGTQLSVL.